Listed here are 12 T cell receptor beta chains from one sample, sequenced in a study of chemoradiotherapy in HPV16-positive cancers. Assay used: immunoSEQ multiplex PCR; TCRdb lists only in-frame clones, some missing. The sample records about 5,900 clones, 73% being singletons. Collection of the sample occurred from a patient who underwent chemoradiotherapy. All receptors derive from a human donor with HPV-associated anogenital cancer.

The rearrangement links TRBV5-1 to TRBJ2-3; a weak D match, TRBD1 (6 bases). V was shortened by 2 bases and J by 7 bases, with 20 bases between the two germline ends. The CDR3 is 16 amino acids. Germline lookup yields CDR1 SGHRS and CDR2 YFSETQ. CDR3 nucleotide sequence: TGCGCCAGCAGCTTAGACGACAGGTCCTCCATTTATACGCAGTATTTT. The encoded protein is CASSLDDRSSIYTQYF.

The rearrangement uses TRBV7-8 and TRBJ1-6, with TRBD1 as a possible D gene (5 bases). Germline V gene lookup returns CDR1 SGHVS and CDR2 FQNEAQ. V lost 2 bases and J 11 bases, leaving 13 bases between the germline ends. This CDR3 is built from 14 residues. In nucleotides, the CDR3 is TGTGCCAGCAGCTTAAGTCAGGGACCTCCACCCCTCCACTTT. This sequence encodes CASSLSQGPPPLHF.

V and J are TRBV9 and TRBJ2-7; D is undetermined. The germline V gene encodes CDR1 SGDLS and CDR2 YYNGEE. This CDR3 is built from 15 residues. Deletions cut 0 bases from V and 5 bases from J, with 15 bases between. The CDR3 sequence is CASSVGRVFGDEQYF. The CDR3 DNA reads TGTGCCAGCAGCGTAGGACGGGTTTTCGGAGACGAGCAGTACTTC.

The rearrangement links TRBV4-3 to TRBJ2-3; D unclear. Trimming removed 0 bases at V and 4 bases at J, with 8 bases between. The germline CDR1 and CDR2 sequences are LGHNA and YSLEER. This CDR3 region has 14 residues. The chain's CDR3 is CASSQDRTADTQYF. The CDR3 DNA reads TGCGCCAGCAGCCAAGATAGGACCGCAGATACGCAGTATTTT.

The chain combines TRBV9 with TRBJ1-3; no clear D gene. Trimming cost V 0 bases and J 4 bases, with 8 bases left between them. CDR3 length equals 14 residues. CDR1 and CDR2 (germline): SGDLS, YYNGEE. CDR3 coding DNA: TGTGCCAGCAGCGTAGCTGGGCTAGGAAACACCATATATTTT. Translating it yields CASSVAGLGNTIYF.

V usage is TRBV5-1 and J usage is TRBJ1-1; a possible D gene is TRBD1 (6 bases). Germline V gene sequence: CDR1 SGHRS, CDR2 YFSETQ. This CDR3 contains 16 residues. V was cut by 0 bases and J by 2 bases, with 14 bases left in between. In nucleotides, the CDR3 is TGCGCCAGCAGCTTGGGATGGACAGAAATTAACACTGAAGCTTTCTTT. This codes for CASSLGWTEINTEAFF.

The chain links TRBV18 to TRBJ2-1, with a weak D call TRBD1 (5 bases). CDR1 and CDR2 (germline): KGHSH, LQKENI. This CDR3 region has 15 residues. Trimming shortened V by 0 bases and J by 6 bases, and 12 bases separated the two germline ends. CDR3: CASSPPTPGPNEQFF. Here the CDR3 DNA reads TGTGCCAGCTCACCACCTACACCAGGGCCCAATGAGCAGTTCTTC.

V usage is TRBV18 and J usage is TRBJ2-3; 7 bases fit TRBD2. This CDR3 contains 15 residues. The germline gives CDR1 KGHSH, CDR2 LQKENI. J lost 6 bases, V lost 3 bases, and 9 bases had no gene match. In DNA, the CDR3 is TGTGCCAGCTCACCCGGACTAGGGACGAGGGATACGCAGTATTTT. It specifies CASSPGLGTRDTQYF.

J is TRBJ1-5 and V is TRBV4-1; D is perhaps TRBD1 (5 bases). V lost 1 base and J 6 bases, leaving 10 bases between the germline ends. Germline assignment: CDR1 MGHRA and CDR2 YSYEKL. This CDR3 spans 14 amino acids. In DNA, the CDR3 is TGCGCCAGCAGCCAAGTCGGGACGACTCAGCCCCAGCATTTT. Its protein product is CASSQVGTTQPQHF.

This clone came up a few times. J is TRBJ2-7 and V is TRBV7-2, with TRBD1 matching 7 bases. The length of the CDR3 is 14 residues. Unmatched junction bases numbered 7, after V lost 8 bases and J lost 0 bases. Germline CDR1 is SGHTA and CDR2 is FQGNSA. CDR3 protein: CASSLDRASYEQYF. The CDR3 DNA reads TGTGCCAGCTCGCTAGACAGGGCCTCCTACGAGCAGTACTTC.

The chain uses TRBV11-2 and TRBJ1-3, with D tentatively TRBD1 (6 bases). The CDR3 sequence is 15 residues long. Per germline, CDR1 SGHAT and CDR2 FQNNGV. Trimming pared 10 bases from V and 0 bases from J, leaving 16 bases between. The CDR3 DNA is TGTGCCAACGGGGGGGGGCATTTCTCTGGAAACACCATATATTTT. This sequence encodes CANGGGHFSGNTIYF.

The rearrangement joins TRBV2 to TRBJ2-7; D not resolved. The CDR3 spans 14 residues. Germline-derived CDR1 and CDR2 are SNHLY and FYNNEI. Between the trimmed V and J ends, which lost 2 bases and 3 bases, there was a span of 11 bases. CDR3 coding DNA: TGTGCCAGCAGTGAATCCCCCAGGAGCTACGAGCAGTACTTC. It codes for CASSESPRSYEQYF.